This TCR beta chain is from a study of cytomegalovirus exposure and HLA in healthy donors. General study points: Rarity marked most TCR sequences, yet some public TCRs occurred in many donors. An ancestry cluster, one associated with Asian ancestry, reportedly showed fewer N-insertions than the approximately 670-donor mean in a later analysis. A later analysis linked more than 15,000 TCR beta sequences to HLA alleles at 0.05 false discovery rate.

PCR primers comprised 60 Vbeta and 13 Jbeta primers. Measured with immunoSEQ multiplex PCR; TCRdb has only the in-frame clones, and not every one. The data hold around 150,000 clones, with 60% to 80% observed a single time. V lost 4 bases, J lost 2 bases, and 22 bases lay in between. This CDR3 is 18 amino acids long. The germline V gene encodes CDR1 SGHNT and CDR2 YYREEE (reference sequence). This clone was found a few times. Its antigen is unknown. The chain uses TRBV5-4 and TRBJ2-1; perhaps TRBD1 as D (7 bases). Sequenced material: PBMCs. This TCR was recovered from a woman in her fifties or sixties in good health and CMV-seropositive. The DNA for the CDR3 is TGTGCCAGCAGCAATGCAGGGGGGCGGAGTGGGACCTACAATGAGCAGTTCTTC. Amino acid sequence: CASSNAGGRSGTYNEQFF.